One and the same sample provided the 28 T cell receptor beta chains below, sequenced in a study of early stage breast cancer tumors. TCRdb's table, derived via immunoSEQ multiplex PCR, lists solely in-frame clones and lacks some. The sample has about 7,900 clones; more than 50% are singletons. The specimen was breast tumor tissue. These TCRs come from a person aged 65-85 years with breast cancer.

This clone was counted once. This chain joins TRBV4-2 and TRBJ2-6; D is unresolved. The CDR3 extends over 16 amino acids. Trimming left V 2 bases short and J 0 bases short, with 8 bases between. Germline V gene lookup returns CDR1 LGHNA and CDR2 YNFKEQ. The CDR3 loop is CASSQQDRSGANVLTF. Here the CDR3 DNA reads TGTGCCAGCAGCCAACAGGATCGCTCTGGGGCCAACGTCCTGACTTTC.

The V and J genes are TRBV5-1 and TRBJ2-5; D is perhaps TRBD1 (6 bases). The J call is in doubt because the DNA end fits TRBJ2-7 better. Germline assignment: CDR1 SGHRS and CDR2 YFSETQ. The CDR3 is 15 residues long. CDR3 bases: TGCGCCAGCAGCTTGGAGCCAGGGGTCACCTACGAGCAGTACTTC. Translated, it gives CASSLEPGVTYEQYF.

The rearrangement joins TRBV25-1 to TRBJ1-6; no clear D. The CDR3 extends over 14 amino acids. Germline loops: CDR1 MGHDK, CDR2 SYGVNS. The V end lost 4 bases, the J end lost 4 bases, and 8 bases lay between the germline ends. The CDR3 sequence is CASSAPGYNSPLHF. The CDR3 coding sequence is TGTGCCAGCAGTGCGCCGGGGTATAATTCACCCCTCCACTTT.

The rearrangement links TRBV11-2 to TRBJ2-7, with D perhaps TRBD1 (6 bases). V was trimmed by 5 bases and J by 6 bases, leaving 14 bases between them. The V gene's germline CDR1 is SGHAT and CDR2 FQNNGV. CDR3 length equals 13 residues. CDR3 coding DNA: TGTGCCAGCAGCCAGAGTAGAGGGGGCGAGCAGTACTTC. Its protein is CASSQSRGGEQYF. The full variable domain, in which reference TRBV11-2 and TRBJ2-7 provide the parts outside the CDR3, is EAGVAQSPRYKIIEKRQSVAFWCNPISGHATLYWYQQILGQGPKLLIQFQNNGVVDDSQLPKDRFSAERLKGVDSTLKIQPAKLEDSAVYLCASSQSRGGEQYFGPGTRLTVT.

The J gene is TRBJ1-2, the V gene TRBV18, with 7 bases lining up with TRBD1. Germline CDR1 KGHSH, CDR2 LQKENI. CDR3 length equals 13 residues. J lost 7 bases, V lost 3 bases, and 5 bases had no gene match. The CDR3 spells CASSPGTGVGYTF. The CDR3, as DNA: TGTGCCAGCTCACCGGGAACAGGGGTTGGCTACACCTTC.

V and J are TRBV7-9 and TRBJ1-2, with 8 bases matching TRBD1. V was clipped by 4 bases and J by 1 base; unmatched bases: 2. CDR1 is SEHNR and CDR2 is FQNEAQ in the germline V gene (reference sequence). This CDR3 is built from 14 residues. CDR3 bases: TGTGCCAGCAGCTACGGACAGGGTAACTATGGCTACACCTTC. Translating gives CASSYGQGNYGYTF.

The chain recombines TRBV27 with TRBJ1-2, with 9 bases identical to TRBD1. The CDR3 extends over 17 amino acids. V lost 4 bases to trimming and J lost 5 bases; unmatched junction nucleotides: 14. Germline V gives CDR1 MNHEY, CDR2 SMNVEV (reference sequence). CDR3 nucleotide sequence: TGTGCCAGCAGTTCAACAGGGGGCGAGATCCGATCATATGGCTACACCTTC. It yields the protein CASSSTGGEIRSYGYTF.

The CDR3 DNA reads TGTGCCAGCAGCTTAAGACGGACTGTTACCGAGCAGTACTTC. It specifies CASSLRRTVTEQYF. The rearrangement uses TRBV5-6 and TRBJ2-7; TRBD2 might be the D (5 bases). The V gene's germline CDR1 is SGHDT and CDR2 YYEEEE. The CDR3 has 14 residues. Trimming removed 2 bases from V and 6 bases from J, with 15 bases in between.

The CDR3 protein is CASSYMTSTYNEQFF. CDR3 bases: TGTGCCAGCAGCTATATGACTAGCACTTACAATGAGCAGTTCTTC. The rearrangement uses TRBV6-5 and TRBJ2-1, with TRBD2 identical over 7 bases. CDR3 length equals 15 residues. Germline CDR1 and CDR2: MNHEY and SVGAGI. J gave up 4 bases and V 6 bases, and 9 bases lay outside the gene matches.

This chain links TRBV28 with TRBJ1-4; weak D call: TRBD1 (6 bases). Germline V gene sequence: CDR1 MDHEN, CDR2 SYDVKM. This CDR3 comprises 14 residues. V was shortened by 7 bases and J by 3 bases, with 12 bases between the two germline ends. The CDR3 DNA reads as TGTGCCAGCAAGAACCCAGGGGCTAATGAAAAACTGTTTTTT. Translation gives CASKNPGANEKLFF.

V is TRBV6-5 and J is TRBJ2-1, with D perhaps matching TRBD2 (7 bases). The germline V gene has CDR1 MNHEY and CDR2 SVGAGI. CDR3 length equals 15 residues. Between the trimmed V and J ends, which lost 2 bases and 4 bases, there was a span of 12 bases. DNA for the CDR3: TGTGCCAGCAGTTACGGGGGGGCGGAGTACAATGAGCAGTTCTTC. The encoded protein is CASSYGGAEYNEQFF.

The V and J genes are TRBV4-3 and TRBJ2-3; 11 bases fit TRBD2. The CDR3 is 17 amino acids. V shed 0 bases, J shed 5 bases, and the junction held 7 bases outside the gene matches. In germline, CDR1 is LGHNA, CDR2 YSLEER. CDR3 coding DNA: TGCGCCAGCAGCCAAGAAGGTAGCGGGGGGGGCAGAGATACGCAGTATTTT. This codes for CASSQEGSGGGRDTQYF.

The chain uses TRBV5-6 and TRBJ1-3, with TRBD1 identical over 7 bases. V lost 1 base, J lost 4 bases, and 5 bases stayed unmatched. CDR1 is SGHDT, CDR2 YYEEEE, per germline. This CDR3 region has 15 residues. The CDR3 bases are TGTGCCAGCAGCTTGACTTCACAGGGGGGAAACACCATATATTTT. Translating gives CASSLTSQGGNTIYF. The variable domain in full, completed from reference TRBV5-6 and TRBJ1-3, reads DAGVTQSPTHLIKTRGQQVTLRCSPKSGHDTVSWYQQALGQGPQFIFQYYEEEERQRGNFPDRFSGHQFPNYSSELNVNALLLGDSALYLCASSLTSQGGNTIYFGEGSWLTVV.

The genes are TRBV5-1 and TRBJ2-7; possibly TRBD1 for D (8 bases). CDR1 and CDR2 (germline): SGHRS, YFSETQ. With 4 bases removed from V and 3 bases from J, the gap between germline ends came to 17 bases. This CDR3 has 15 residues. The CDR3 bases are TGCGCCAGCAGCCCAATACAGGGGGGGAGCTACGAGCAGTACTTC. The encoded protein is CASSPIQGGSYEQYF.

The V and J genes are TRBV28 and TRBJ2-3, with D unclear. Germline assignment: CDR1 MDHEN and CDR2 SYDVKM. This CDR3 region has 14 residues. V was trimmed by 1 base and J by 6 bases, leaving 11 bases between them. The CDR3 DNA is TGTGCCAGCAGTTTATCTTCGCCTCGGGATACGCAGTATTTT. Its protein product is CASSLSSPRDTQYF.

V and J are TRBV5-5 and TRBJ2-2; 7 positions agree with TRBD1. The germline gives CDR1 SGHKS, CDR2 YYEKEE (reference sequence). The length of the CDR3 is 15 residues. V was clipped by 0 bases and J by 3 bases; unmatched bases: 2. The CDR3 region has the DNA TGTGCCAGCAGCTTGGAGACAGGGTACACCGGGGAGCTGTTTTTT. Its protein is CASSLETGYTGELFF.

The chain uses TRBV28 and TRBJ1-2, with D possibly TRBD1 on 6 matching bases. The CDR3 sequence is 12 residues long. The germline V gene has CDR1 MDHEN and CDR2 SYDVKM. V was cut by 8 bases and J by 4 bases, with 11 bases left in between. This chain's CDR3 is CASQGTSYGYTF. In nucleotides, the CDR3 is TGTGCCAGCCAGGGGACCAGCTATGGCTACACCTTC.

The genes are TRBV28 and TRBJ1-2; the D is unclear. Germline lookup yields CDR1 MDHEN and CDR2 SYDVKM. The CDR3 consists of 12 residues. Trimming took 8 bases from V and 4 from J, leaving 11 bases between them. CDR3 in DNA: TGTGCCAGCTTCGGAGGCACCTATGGCTACACCTTC. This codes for CASFGGTYGYTF.

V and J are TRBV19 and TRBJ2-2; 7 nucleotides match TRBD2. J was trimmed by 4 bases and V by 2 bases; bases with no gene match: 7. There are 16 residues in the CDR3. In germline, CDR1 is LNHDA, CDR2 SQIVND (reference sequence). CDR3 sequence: CASSITGGFSTGELFF. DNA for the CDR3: TGTGCCAGTAGTATAACCGGGGGGTTTAGCACCGGGGAGCTGTTTTTT.

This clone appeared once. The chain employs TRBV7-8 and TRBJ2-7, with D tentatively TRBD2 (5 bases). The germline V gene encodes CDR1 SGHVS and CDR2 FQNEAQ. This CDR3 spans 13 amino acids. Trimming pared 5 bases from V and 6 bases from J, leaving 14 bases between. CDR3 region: CASSPPGFAEQYF. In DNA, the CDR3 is TGTGCCAGCAGCCCCCCGGGGTTCGCCGAGCAGTACTTC.

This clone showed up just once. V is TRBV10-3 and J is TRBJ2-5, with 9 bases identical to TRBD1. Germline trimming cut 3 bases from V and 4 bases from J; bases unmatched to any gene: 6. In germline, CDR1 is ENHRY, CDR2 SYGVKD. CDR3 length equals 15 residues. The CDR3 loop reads CAISDPTGGAETQYF. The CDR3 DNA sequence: TGTGCCATCAGTGACCCAACAGGGGGCGCAGAGACCCAGTACTTC.

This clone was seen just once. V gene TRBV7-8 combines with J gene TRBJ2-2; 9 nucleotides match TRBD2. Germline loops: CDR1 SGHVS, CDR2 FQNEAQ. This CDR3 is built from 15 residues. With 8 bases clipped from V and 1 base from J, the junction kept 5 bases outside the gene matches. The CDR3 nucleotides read TGTGCCAGCGGTCAGCGGGGGGAGAACACCGGGGAGCTGTTTTTT. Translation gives CASGQRGENTGELFF.

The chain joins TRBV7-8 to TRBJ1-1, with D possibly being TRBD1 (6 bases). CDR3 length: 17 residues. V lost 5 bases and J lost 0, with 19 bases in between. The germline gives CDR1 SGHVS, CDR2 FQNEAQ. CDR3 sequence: CASSQRGAGQMNTEAFF. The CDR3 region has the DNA TGTGCCAGCAGCCAGCGGGGGGCAGGGCAAATGAACACTGAAGCTTTCTTT.

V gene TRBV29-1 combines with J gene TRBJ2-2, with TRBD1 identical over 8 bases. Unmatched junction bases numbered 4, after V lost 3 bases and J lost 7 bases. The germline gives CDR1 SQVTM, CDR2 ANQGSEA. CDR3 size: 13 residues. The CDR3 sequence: CSVDRGHGGELFF. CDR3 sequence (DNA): TGCAGCGTTGACAGGGGGCATGGCGGGGAGCTGTTTTTT.

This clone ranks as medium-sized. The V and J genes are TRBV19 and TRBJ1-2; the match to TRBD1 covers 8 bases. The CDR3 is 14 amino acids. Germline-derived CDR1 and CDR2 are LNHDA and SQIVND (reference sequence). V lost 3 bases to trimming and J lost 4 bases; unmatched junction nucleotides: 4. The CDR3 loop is CASSIQGQVYGYTF. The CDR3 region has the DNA TGTGCCAGTAGTATTCAGGGACAGGTCTATGGCTACACCTTC.

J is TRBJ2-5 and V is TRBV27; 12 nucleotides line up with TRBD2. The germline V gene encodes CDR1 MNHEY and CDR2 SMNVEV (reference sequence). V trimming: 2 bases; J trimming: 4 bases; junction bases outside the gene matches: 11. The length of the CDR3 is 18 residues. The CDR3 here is CASSLTRTSGVRGETQYF. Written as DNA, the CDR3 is TGTGCCAGCAGTTTAACCCGGACTAGCGGGGTGAGGGGAGAGACCCAGTACTTC.

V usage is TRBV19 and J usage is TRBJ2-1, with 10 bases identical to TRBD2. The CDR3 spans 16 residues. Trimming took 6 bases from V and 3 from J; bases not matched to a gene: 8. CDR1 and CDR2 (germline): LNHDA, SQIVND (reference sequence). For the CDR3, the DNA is TGTGCCAGTAGCACGCCACTAGCGGGGATCTACAATGAGCAGTTCTTC. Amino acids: CASSTPLAGIYNEQFF.

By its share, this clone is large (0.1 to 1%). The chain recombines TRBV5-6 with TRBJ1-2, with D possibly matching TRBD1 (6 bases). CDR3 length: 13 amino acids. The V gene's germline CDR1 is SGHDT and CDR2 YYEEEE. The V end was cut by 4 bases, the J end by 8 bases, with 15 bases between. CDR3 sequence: CASSRRQVGGYTF. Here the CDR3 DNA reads TGTGCCAGCAGCAGGCGACAGGTGGGAGGCTACACCTTC.